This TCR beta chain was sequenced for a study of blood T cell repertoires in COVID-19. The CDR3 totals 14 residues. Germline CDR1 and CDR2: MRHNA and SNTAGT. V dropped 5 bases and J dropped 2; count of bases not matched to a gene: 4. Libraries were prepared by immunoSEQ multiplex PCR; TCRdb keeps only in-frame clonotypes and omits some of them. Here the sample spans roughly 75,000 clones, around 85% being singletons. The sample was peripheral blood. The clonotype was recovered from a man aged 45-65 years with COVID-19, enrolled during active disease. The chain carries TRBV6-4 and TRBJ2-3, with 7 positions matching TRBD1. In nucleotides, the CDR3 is TGTGCCAGCAGTCCCGGACAGGACACAGATACGCAGTATTTT. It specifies CASSPGQDTDTQYF.